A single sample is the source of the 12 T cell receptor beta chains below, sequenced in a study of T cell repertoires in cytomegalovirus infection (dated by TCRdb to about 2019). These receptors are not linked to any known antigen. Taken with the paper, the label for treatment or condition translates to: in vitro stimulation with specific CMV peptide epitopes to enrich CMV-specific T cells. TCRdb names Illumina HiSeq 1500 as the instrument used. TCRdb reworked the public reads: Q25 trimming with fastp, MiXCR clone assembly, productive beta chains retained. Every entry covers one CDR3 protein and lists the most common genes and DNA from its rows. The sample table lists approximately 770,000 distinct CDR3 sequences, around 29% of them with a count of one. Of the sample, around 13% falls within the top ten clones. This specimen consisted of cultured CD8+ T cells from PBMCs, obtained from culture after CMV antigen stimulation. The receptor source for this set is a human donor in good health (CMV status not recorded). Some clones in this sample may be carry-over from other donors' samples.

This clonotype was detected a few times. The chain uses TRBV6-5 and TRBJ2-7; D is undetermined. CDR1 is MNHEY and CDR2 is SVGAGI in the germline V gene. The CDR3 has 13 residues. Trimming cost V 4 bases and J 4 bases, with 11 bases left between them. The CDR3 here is CASSLADGYEQYV. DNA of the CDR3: TGTGCCAGCAGTTTGGCTGACGGTTACGAGCAGTACGTC.

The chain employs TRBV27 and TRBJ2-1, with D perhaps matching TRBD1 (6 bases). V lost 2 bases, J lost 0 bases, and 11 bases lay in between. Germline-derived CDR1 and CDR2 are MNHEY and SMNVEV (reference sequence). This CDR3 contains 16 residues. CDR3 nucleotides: TGTGCCAGCAGTTTAAGATGGGGGCGCTCCTACAATGAGCAGTTCTTC. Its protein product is CASSLRWGRSYNEQFF.

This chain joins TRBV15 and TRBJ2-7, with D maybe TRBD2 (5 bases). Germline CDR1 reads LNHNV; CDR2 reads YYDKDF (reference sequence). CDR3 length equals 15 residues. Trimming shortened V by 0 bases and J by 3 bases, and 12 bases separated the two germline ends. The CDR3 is CATSREREVGYEQYF. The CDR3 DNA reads TGTGCCACCAGCAGAGAGAGGGAAGTGGGCTACGAGCAGTACTTC. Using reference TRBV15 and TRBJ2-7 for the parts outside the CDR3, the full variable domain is DAMVIQNPRYQVTQFGKPVTLSCSQTLNHNVMYWYQQKSSQAPKLLFHYYDKDFNNEADTPDNFQSRRPNTSFCFLDIRSPGLGDTAMYLCATSREREVGYEQYFGPGTRLTVT.

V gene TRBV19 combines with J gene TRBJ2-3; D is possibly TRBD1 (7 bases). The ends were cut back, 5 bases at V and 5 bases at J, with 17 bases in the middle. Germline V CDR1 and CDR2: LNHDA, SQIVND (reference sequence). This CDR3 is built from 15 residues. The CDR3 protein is CASSRGAGGIDTQYF. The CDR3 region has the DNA TGTGCCAGTAGTCGAGGGGCAGGGGGGATAGATACGCAGTATTTT.

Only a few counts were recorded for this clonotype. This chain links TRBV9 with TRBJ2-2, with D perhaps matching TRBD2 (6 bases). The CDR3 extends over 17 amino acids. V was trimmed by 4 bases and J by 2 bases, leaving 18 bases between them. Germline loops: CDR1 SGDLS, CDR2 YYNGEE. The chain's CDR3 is CASSHPEGSQNTGELFF. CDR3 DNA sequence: TGTGCCAGCAGCCACCCGGAGGGCAGCCAAAACACCGGGGAGCTGTTTTTT.

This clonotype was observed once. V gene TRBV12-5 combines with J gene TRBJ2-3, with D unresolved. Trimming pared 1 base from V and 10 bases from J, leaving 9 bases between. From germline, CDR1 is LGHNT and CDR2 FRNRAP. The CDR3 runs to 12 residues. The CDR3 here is CASGLGVGPQYF. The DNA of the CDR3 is TGTGCTAGTGGTTTGGGGGTGGGTCCGCAGTATTTT.

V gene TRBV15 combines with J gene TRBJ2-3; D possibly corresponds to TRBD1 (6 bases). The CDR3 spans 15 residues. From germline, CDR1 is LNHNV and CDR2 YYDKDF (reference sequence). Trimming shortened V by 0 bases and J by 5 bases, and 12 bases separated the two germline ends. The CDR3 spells CATSREGHRVDTQYF. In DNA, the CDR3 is TGTGCCACCAGCAGAGAGGGACACCGCGTAGATACGCAGTATTTT.

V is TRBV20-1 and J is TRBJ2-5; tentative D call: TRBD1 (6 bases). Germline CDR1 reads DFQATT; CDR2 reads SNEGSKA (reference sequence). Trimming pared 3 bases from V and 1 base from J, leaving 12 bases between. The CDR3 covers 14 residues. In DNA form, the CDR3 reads TGCAGTGCTAGGCCCAGGGGCATCCAAGAGACCCAGTACTTC. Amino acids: CSARPRGIQETQYF.

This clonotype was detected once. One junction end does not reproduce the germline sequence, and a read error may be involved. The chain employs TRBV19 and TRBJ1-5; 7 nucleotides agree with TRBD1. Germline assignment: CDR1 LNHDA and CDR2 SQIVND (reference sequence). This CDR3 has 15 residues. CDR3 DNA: TGTGCCCGTAGTCAGATTGGACAGGGCAATCAGCCCCAGCATTTT. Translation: CARSQIGQGNQPQHF.

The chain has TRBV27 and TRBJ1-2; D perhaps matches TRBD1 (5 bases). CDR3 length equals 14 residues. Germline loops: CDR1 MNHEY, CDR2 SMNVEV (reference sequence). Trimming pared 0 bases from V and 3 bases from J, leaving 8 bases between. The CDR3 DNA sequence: TGTGCCAGCAGTTTATCCGTGACAGACTATGGCTACACCTTC. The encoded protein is CASSLSVTDYGYTF.

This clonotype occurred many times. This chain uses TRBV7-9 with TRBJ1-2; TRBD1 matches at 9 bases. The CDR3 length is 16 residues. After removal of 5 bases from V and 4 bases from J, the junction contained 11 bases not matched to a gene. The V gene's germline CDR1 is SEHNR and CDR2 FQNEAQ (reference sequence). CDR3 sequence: CASSPTPGQGSYGYTF. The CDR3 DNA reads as TGTGCCAGCAGCCCTACACCGGGACAGGGTTCCTATGGCTACACCTTC.

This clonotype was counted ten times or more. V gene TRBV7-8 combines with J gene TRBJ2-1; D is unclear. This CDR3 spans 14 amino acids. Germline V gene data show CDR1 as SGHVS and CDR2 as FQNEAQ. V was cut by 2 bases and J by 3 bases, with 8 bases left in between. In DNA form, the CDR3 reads TGTGCCAGCAGCTTACAGGATCACTACAATGAGCAGTTCTTC. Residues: CASSLQDHYNEQFF.